The text below deals with one T cell receptor beta chain. Its target is not known. The assay was immunoSEQ multiplex PCR, and TCRdb's table has in-frame clones only and misses some. This table has some 180,000 clones, roughly 90% appearing once. This sample was taken from a study of T cell responses to AZD1222 COVID-19 vaccine. General observations from the study: A reported finding is that nearly half of spike-specific TCRs target unmutated variant regions. The study sampled repertoires only after the peak T cell response. Following two doses of AZD1222, Spike-specific TCR breadth and depth rose. Dominant at 160-218 and 743-854, vaccine-associated CD4 TCRs also spanned spike.

V was pared by 4 bases and J by 5 bases, with 5 bases of the junction left unmatched. Germline lookup yields CDR1 WSHSY and CDR2 SAAADI. This CDR3 spans 16 amino acids. The sequenced sample was peripheral blood, obtained on day 0 of AZD1222 vaccination. V usage is TRBV10-2 and J usage is TRBJ2-1, with 13 bases that match TRBD2. This receptor was obtained from an adult in good health. CDR3 nucleotide sequence: TGCGCCAGCAGTGCTACACTAGCGGGGGGGGACAATGAGCAGTTCTTC. It encodes CASSATLAGGDNEQFF.